The source of this T cell receptor (beta chain) is a study of OX40 agonist ivuxolimab in advanced cancers. Study conclusions and caveats: At 0.1 to 3.0 mg/kg, clonal expansion of CD4+ and CD8+ blood T cells had occurred by week 6. Partial responders at 0.1-3.0 mg/kg showed near-lowest clonal expansion.

With 6 bases removed from V and 2 bases from J, the gap between germline ends came to 13 bases. This CDR3 spans 14 amino acids. Germline lookup yields CDR1 ENHRY and CDR2 SYGVKD. With regard to this clone: The antigen remains undetermined.

Libraries were prepared by immunoSEQ multiplex PCR; TCRdb keeps only in-frame clonotypes and omits some of them. The data hold some 98,000 clones, with over 75% observed a single time. This receptor was identified in an adult with an advanced solid tumor such as melanoma, head and neck, liver or kidney cancer. Source: CD4+ or CD8+ T cells sorted from blood, taken in a trial of the OX40 agonist ivuxolimab. This chain links TRBV10-3 with TRBJ2-5; D gene unclear. The CDR3 region is CAIRRGSAQETQYF. Here the CDR3 DNA reads TGTGCCATCAGGAGAGGAAGCGCTCAAGAGACCCAGTACTTC.